The sample holds a few counts of the clone carrying this T cell receptor beta chain. Its target is not known. The sample originates from a study of T cell repertoires in cytomegalovirus infection. Study-wide findings and caveats: Ex vivo responses were dominated by HLA-C-restricted CMV-specific TCR beta clonotypes.

Germline-derived CDR1 and CDR2 are MNHEY and SVGEGT. The CDR3 has 13 residues. V trimming: 5 bases; J trimming: 6 bases; junction bases outside the gene matches: 5. Via MiXCR, TCRdb re-called the reads, giving one row per CDR3 protein. This sample carries hundreds of thousands of distinct CDR3 sequences, 24% of them seen once, and the ten largest clones take roughly 8%. The TCR was taken from a human donor in good health (CMV status not recorded). Some clones in this sample may be carry-over from other donors' samples. This sequence joins TRBV6-2 or TRBV6-3 and TRBJ2-7; 9 bases fit TRBD1. Sequenced sample: CD8+ T cells from PBMCs. The CDR3 spells CASSPTGGGEQYV. The DNA for the CDR3 is TGTGCCAGCAGTCCTACAGGGGGCGGCGAGCAGTACGTC.